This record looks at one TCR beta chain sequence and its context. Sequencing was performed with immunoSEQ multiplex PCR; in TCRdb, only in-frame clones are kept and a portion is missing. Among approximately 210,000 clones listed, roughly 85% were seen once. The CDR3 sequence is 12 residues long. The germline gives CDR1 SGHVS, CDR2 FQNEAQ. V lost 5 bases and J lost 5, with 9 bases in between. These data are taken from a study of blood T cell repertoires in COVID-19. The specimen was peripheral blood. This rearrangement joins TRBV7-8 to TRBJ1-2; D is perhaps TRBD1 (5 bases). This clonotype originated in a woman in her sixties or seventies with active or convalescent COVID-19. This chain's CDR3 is CASSQTEYGYTF. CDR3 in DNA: TGTGCCAGCAGCCAGACAGAATATGGCTACACCTTC.